Listed below are T cell receptor beta chains from one sample, sequenced in a study of T cell responses to AZD1222 COVID-19 vaccine. Method: immunoSEQ multiplex PCR; TCRdb's copy keeps in-frame clones and lacks some. The repertoire holds 97,000 or so clones, roughly 90% seen once, with just over 8% in the top ten. The source material was peripheral blood, sampled 28 days after the second AZD1222 dose. The receptor set was obtained from an adult who received the AZD1222 COVID-19 vaccine. The CDR3 runs from the conserved cysteine through the conserved F or W.

j_call: TRBJ2-7; v_call: TRBV25-1; cdr3_aa: CASSSGTGPREQYF
j_call: TRBJ1-1; v_call: TRBV18; cdr3_aa: CASSPPGSMNTEAFF
j_call: TRBJ2-3; v_call: TRBV7-2; cdr3_aa: CASSLVGTTTDTQYF
j_call: TRBJ2-1; v_call: TRBV7-9; cdr3_aa: CASSHTNPGLATDEQFF
j_call: TRBJ1-5; v_call: TRBV19; cdr3_aa: CASSLGGPQHF
j_call: TRBJ2-5; v_call: TRBV28; cdr3_aa: CASSPVAVQETQYF
j_call: TRBJ2-5; v_call: TRBV14; cdr3_aa: CASSLLGDPGAKETQYF
j_call: TRBJ2-7; v_call: TRBV7-9; cdr3_aa: CASSPGLAGAEQYF
j_call: TRBJ2-7; v_call: TRBV19; cdr3_aa: CASSGGSAGQWYEQYF
j_call: TRBJ2-5; v_call: TRBV7-9; cdr3_aa: CASSFPLGVGQETQYF
j_call: TRBJ1-5; v_call: TRBV19; cdr3_aa: CASRGYSGPGINQPQHF
j_call: TRBJ2-7; v_call: TRBV28; cdr3_aa: CASTTGGAGGPGEQYF
j_call: TRBJ2-7; v_call: TRBV24-1; cdr3_aa: CATSDRAHPYEQYF
j_call: TRBJ1-6; v_call: TRBV19; cdr3_aa: CASSPSYRGPQDSPLHF
j_call: TRBJ2-1; v_call: TRBV2; cdr3_aa: CASRENSRSGDEQFF
j_call: TRBJ2-3; v_call: TRBV2; cdr3_aa: CAGRLAEGGDTQYF
j_call: TRBJ2-2; v_call: TRBV30; cdr3_aa: CAWSVQGGGELFF
j_call: TRBJ2-7; v_call: TRBV18; cdr3_aa: CASSPSPFSSYEQYF
j_call: TRBJ2-4; v_call: TRBV2; cdr3_aa: CASSEPTSGRQNIQYF
j_call: TRBJ2-3; v_call: TRBV5-1; cdr3_aa: CASSLELSGRLRTDTQYF
j_call: TRBJ1-4; v_call: TRBV7-9; cdr3_aa: CASSLASIWGNEKLFF
j_call: TRBJ2-2; v_call: TRBV7-2; cdr3_aa: CASRAGQGAISGELFF
j_call: TRBJ2-2; v_call: TRBV10-1; cdr3_aa: CASSREAAGELFF
j_call: TRBJ2-7; v_call: TRBV3-1/TRBV3-2; cdr3_aa: CASSPLMGEQYF
j_call: TRBJ1-6; v_call: TRBV18; cdr3_aa: CVSSPRDKNSPLHF
j_call: TRBJ2-7; v_call: TRBV5-1; cdr3_aa: CASSPGTSGRSEQYF
j_call: TRBJ1-2; v_call: TRBV4-3; cdr3_aa: CASSQEGRGGYGYTF
j_call: TRBJ1-1; v_call: TRBV7-2; cdr3_aa: CASSLKGDTEAFF
j_call: TRBJ2-7; v_call: TRBV5-1; cdr3_aa: CASMGERAVQQYF
j_call: TRBJ2-7; v_call: TRBV19; cdr3_aa: CASRLYGQGAYEQYF
j_call: TRBJ1-5; v_call: TRBV5-1; cdr3_aa: CASSLVLGQPQHF
j_call: TRBJ2-7; v_call: TRBV11-2; cdr3_aa: CASSLALAEIYEQYF
j_call: TRBJ1-2; v_call: TRBV27; cdr3_aa: CASSPLGINYGYTF
j_call: TRBJ2-5; v_call: TRBV11-2; cdr3_aa: CASSYQGKETQYF
j_call: TRBJ1-1; v_call: TRBV6-6; cdr3_aa: CASSTGQGTTEAFF
j_call: TRBJ2-3; v_call: TRBV27; cdr3_aa: CASSNRGMSDTQYF
j_call: TRBJ1-2; v_call: TRBV4-1; cdr3_aa: CASSQEGTGANYGYTF
j_call: TRBJ1-6; v_call: TRBV5-5; cdr3_aa: CASSWGDLSSNSPLHF
j_call: TRBJ2-2; v_call: TRBV19; cdr3_aa: CASSDINTGELFF
j_call: TRBJ1-5; v_call: TRBV28; cdr3_aa: CASSFALGHQPQHF
j_call: TRBJ2-1; v_call: TRBV19; cdr3_aa: CASSIRGLSQNEQFF
j_call: TRBJ2-5; v_call: TRBV7-9; cdr3_aa: CASSPSGTTQETQYF
j_call: TRBJ1-5; v_call: TRBV27; cdr3_aa: CASSSDLGGKGGNQPQHF
j_call: TRBJ1-1; v_call: TRBV6-5; cdr3_aa: CAIRRGLFTEAFF
j_call: TRBJ1-2; v_call: TRBV5-1; cdr3_aa: CASSYRTGDYGYTF
j_call: TRBJ2-1; v_call: TRBV9; cdr3_aa: CASSEELAGYNEQFF
j_call: TRBJ2-3; v_call: TRBV5-1; cdr3_aa: CASSLGQGGSDTQYF
j_call: TRBJ2-7; v_call: TRBV30; cdr3_aa: CAWRRRLGSGAYEQYF
j_call: TRBJ2-7; v_call: TRBV24-1; cdr3_aa: CATPRLGTAYEQYF
j_call: TRBJ1-1; v_call: TRBV29-1; cdr3_aa: CSVEKGQGTEAFF
j_call: TRBJ2-5; v_call: TRBV21-1; cdr3_aa: CASSKPNQELHQETQYF